This paragraph covers one TCR beta chain sequence. Its antigen is currently unknown. This specimen comes from a study of T cells in lung cancer brain metastases. Overall study: No interval therapy was given to about 90% of the roughly 20 patients. Study-wide points: The analysis could not control for preoperative corticosteroids affecting T cell infiltration in brain metastases.

Produced via immunoSEQ multiplex PCR; TCRdb's table is partial and in-frame only. The sample lists about 4,200 clones, around 90% occurring once. The receptor's source is a man in his 60s with non-small cell lung cancer. The sequencing input was tumor tissue from the primary lung tumor.

The CDR3, as DNA: TGTGCCAGTAGTATCCAGCGGAACTACAATGAGCAGTTCTTC. Translation gives CASSIQRNYNEQFF. The chain is built from TRBV19 and TRBJ2-1, with D possibly matching TRBD2 (5 bases). The CDR3 spans 14 residues. Germline V gene lookup returns CDR1 LNHDA and CDR2 SQIVND (reference sequence). The ends were cut back, 3 bases at V and 3 bases at J, with 9 bases in the middle.